One and the same sample provided the 28 T cell receptor beta chains below, sequenced in a study of T-cell memory formation after mild COVID-19 (dated by TCRdb to 2020 to 2023). The method was 5' RACE. Sequencer: Illumina NovaSeq 6000. TCRdb reprocessed the public reads (quality trimming at Q25 with fastp, clone calling with MiXCR) and kept in-frame beta chains. A single entry per CDR3 protein holds the most common genes and DNA from its merged rows. In this sample the table shows roughly 450,000 distinct CDR3 sequences, about a sixth of which occur a single time. 20% to 25% of the sample lies in the top ten. Material: PBMCs or a T cell subset sorted from them (not recorded which). The receptors here all came from a man between 18 and 29 years old who had mild COVID-19 (a few samples of this study predate the infection). The sample titles of this study are shuffled in the database, so cell type and time point are left out; the donor was told from shared clones.

This clonotype was found a few times. The CDR3 region is CASSFLGGPQHF. Written as DNA, the CDR3 is TGTGCCAGCAGCTTCCTGGGAGGGCCCCAGCATTTT. The chain uses TRBV5-8 and TRBJ1-5; D is ambiguous. CDR3 length: 12 amino acids. V lost 2 bases to trimming and J lost 9 bases, with 9 bases between them. Per the germline V gene, CDR1 is SGHTS and CDR2 is YDEGEE.

The table lists this clonotype with a few counts. This sequence joins TRBV5-6 and TRBJ2-2; 9 nucleotides line up with TRBD1. Per the germline V gene, CDR1 is SGHDT and CDR2 is YYEEEE. The ends lost 5 bases at V and 7 bases at J; junction bases unmatched: 9. The CDR3 is made up of 15 amino acids. Written as DNA, the CDR3 is TGTGCCAGCAGTGGACCGGGACAGGGCTACGGGGAGCTGTTTTTT. Its translation is CASSGPGQGYGELFF.

This clonotype was seen only a few times. V gene TRBV11-2 combines with J gene TRBJ1-2; maybe TRBD1 (5 bases). V lost 3 bases, J lost 0 bases, and 11 bases lay in between. The CDR3 consists of 15 residues. Germline CDR1 is SGHAT and CDR2 is FQNNGV. CDR3 in amino acids: CASSFAGRANYGYTF. The CDR3 nucleotides are TGTGCCAGCAGCTTTGCAGGGAGGGCTAACTATGGCTACACCTTC.

This chain links TRBV3-1 with TRBJ2-6, with TRBD2 as a possible D gene (5 bases). This CDR3 contains 15 residues. The V gene lost 8 bases and the J gene lost 0 bases, with 11 bases spanning the gap. Germline assignment: CDR1 LGHDT and CDR2 YNNKEL (reference sequence). The CDR3 region has the DNA TGTGCCAGCCGTCCGGGAAGCTCTGGGGCCAACGTCCTGACTTTC. Its translation is CASRPGSSGANVLTF.

The chain combines TRBV7-9 with TRBJ2-5, with 7 bases lining up with TRBD2. The length of the CDR3 is 14 residues. CDR1 SEHNR and CDR2 FQNEAQ come from the germline V gene (reference sequence). After removal of 1 base from V and 5 bases from J, the junction contained 4 bases not matched to a gene. For the CDR3, the DNA is TGTGCCAGCAGCTTAGGACTAGCTTATGAGACCCAGTACTTC. Encoded protein: CASSLGLAYETQYF.

The J gene is TRBJ1-3, the V gene TRBV6-5, with D possibly matching TRBD1 (5 bases). V was shortened by 10 bases and J by 4 bases, with 20 bases between the two germline ends. The CDR3 length is 15 residues. From germline, CDR1 is MNHEY and CDR2 SVGAGI. CDR3 region: CANSTGGDSGNTIYF. DNA for the CDR3: TGTGCCAACTCCACTGGGGGGGACTCCGGAAACACCATATATTTT.

This clonotype was recorded a few times. The chain is built from TRBV2 and TRBJ2-1; 10 bases line up with TRBD2. Germline trimming cut 6 bases from V and 4 bases from J; bases unmatched to any gene: 3. The CDR3 totals 14 residues. The germline V gene encodes CDR1 SNHLY and CDR2 FYNNEI. The CDR3 nucleotides read TGTGCCAGCAGGCGGACTAGCGGTTACAATGAGCAGTTCTTC. Protein sequence: CASRRTSGYNEQFF.

This clonotype was seen a few times. The chain has TRBV7-2 and TRBJ2-1; 9 nucleotides align to TRBD1. The CDR3 is made up of 15 amino acids. In germline, CDR1 is SGHTA, CDR2 FQGNSA. The junction had 10 bases not matched to a gene; V was cut back by 5 bases and J by 8 bases. CDR3 sequence: CASSPSPGTGYEQFF. DNA for the CDR3: TGTGCCAGCAGCCCCAGTCCCGGGACAGGGTATGAGCAGTTCTTC.

This clonotype was seen more than once but under ten times. This chain uses TRBV5-1 with TRBJ1-3; D is unclear. Germline CDR1 and CDR2: SGHRS and YFSETQ. V was shortened by 1 base and J by 2 bases, with 10 bases between the two germline ends. This CDR3 region has 15 residues. The CDR3 protein is CASSLYPGTGNTIYF. CDR3 in DNA: TGCGCCAGCAGCTTGTATCCCGGCACTGGAAACACCATATATTTT.

This clonotype has more than one count but fewer than ten. The chain combines TRBV7-2 with TRBJ2-7, with 12 positions matching TRBD2. Germline V gene sequence: CDR1 SGHTA, CDR2 FQGNSA. V dropped 3 bases and J dropped 4; count of bases not matched to a gene: 7. This CDR3 region has 16 residues. This chain's CDR3 is CASSFLAGGQVYEQYF. The DNA for the CDR3 is TGTGCCAGCAGCTTTCTAGCGGGGGGGCAAGTATACGAGCAGTACTTC.

This clonotype came up many times. The V gene is TRBV7-2, the J gene TRBJ1-2; D remains ambiguous. The CDR3 is 13 amino acids. Germline values: CDR1 SGHTA, CDR2 FQGNSA. Trimming removed 2 bases from V and 4 bases from J, with 8 bases in between. The CDR3 nucleotides are TGTGCCAGCAGCTTAAGACGGGCCTATGGCTACACCTTC. It yields the protein CASSLRRAYGYTF.

In this sample, this clonotype turned up a few times. The chain has TRBV27 and TRBJ1-1; 10 bases agree with TRBD1. CDR1 is MNHEY, CDR2 SMNVEV, per germline (reference sequence). J was trimmed by 11 bases and V by 6 bases; bases with no gene match: 9. The CDR3 contains 13 residues. CDR3 protein: CASSPDRGFKAFF. The DNA for the CDR3 is TGTGCCAGCAGCCCGGACAGGGGGTTTAAGGCTTTCTTT.

As to this clonotype: With a much larger clone just one base away, this may be a read error. The chain is built from TRBV25-1 and TRBJ2-2, with TRBD1 matching over 11 bases. Germline V gene data show CDR1 as MGHDK and CDR2 as SYGVNS. The trim removed 3 bases at V and 3 bases at J, leaving 0 bases unmatched. The CDR3 totals 15 residues. CDR3 sequence (DNA): TGTGCCAGCAGTGAGGGACAGGGGGACACCGGGGAGCTGTTTTTT. It codes for CASSEGQGDTGELFF.

This CDR3 is CSVGTSAEQYV. As DNA, the CDR3 is TGCAGCGTCGGGACTAGCGCCGAGCAGTACGTC. The chain has TRBV29-1 and TRBJ2-7; 10 nucleotides agree with TRBD2. The germline V gene has CDR1 SQVTM and CDR2 ANQGSEA. V lost 6 bases to trimming and J lost 6 bases; unmatched junction nucleotides: 2. The CDR3 runs to 11 residues.

The CDR3 region is CASSRRTGGWETQYF. As DNA, the CDR3 is TGTGCCAGCAGCCGTAGGACAGGGGGATGGGAGACCCAGTACTTC. The chain combines TRBV7-2 with TRBJ2-5, with 10 bases that match TRBD1. The CDR3 runs 15 residues. Germline V gives CDR1 SGHTA, CDR2 FQGNSA. Losses at the gene ends were 5 bases for V and 5 bases for J; bases not matched to a gene: 8.

This clonotype was observed a few times. The chain is built from TRBV7-2 and TRBJ1-1; no definite D call. CDR1 and CDR2 (germline): SGHTA, FQGNSA. This CDR3 spans 14 amino acids. V dropped 5 bases and J dropped 2 bases, with 12 bases sitting between them. In DNA, the CDR3 is TGTGCCAGCAGCCTAATGGTAGTCAACACTGAAGCTTTCTTT. Protein product: CASSLMVVNTEAFF.

This clonotype was detected only a few times. The genes are TRBV27 and TRBJ1-1, with TRBD1 matching 8 bases. J gave up 1 base and V 8 bases, and 3 bases lay outside the gene matches. This CDR3 has 13 residues. Germline loops: CDR1 MNHEY, CDR2 SMNVEV (reference sequence). The CDR3 coding sequence is TGTGCCAGCGGGACAGGAAAGAACACTGAAGCTTTCTTT. It specifies CASGTGKNTEAFF.

This clonotype was found a few times. At one end the junction does not follow the germline gene, possibly because of a read error. The chain couples TRBV5-1 to TRBJ1-1; D uncertain. CDR3 length equals 11 residues. Germline values: CDR1 SGHRS, CDR2 YFSETQ. This CDR3 is CASSLKGFVEF. The CDR3 DNA sequence: TGCGCCAGCAGCTTAAAAGGGTTCGTAGAATTT. The full variable domain, rest sourced from reference TRBV5-1 and TRBJ1-1, is KAGVTQTPRYLIKTRGQQVTLSCSPISGHRSVSWYQQTPGQGLQFLFEYFSETQRNKGNFPGRFSGRQFSNSRSEMNVSTLELGDSALYLCASSLKGFVEFGQGTRLTVV.

The V and J genes are TRBV12-3 or TRBV12-4 and TRBJ2-1; D is ambiguous. CDR3 length: 12 residues. Trimming took off 3 bases at V and 7 bases at J, with 7 bases between the two ends. The chain's CDR3 is CASSFWENEQFF. CDR3 nucleotide sequence: TGTGCCAGCAGTTTCTGGGAAAATGAGCAGTTCTTC.

The chain carries TRBV6-2 or TRBV6-3 and TRBJ2-7, with D unclear. The CDR3 sequence is 13 residues long. V lost 2 bases to trimming and J lost 2 bases, with 7 bases between them. The germline V gene encodes CDR1 MNHEY and CDR2 SVGEGT. In DNA, the CDR3 is TGTGCCAGCAGTTACGGGGTAACCTACGAGCAGTACTTC. Translating it yields CASSYGVTYEQYF.

The V and J genes are TRBV12-3 or TRBV12-4 and TRBJ2-3; D is tentatively TRBD1 or TRBD2 (5 bases each). Trimming took off 5 bases at V and 5 bases at J, with 14 bases between the two ends. The CDR3 sequence is 14 residues long. In DNA, the CDR3 is TGTGCCAGCAGTCCAACGGGACGGGGAGATACGCAGTATTTT. This sequence encodes CASSPTGRGDTQYF.

A few counts support this clonotype. The chain carries TRBV4-1 and TRBJ2-3; 7 bases match TRBD2. This CDR3 contains 17 residues. Germline CDR1 and CDR2: MGHRA and YSYEKL. Trimming removed 4 bases from V and 2 bases from J; junction bases left unmatched: 12. The CDR3: CASSRDVAGVTTDTQYF. The CDR3 nucleotides are TGCGCCAGCAGCCGAGACGTCGCGGGGGTTACCACAGATACGCAGTATTTT.

The chain combines TRBV21-1 with TRBJ1-1; TRBD1, the table's D call, lacks a check against the DNA. TRBV21-1 is listed as a pseudogene. The CDR3 is 15 residues long. In nucleotides, the CDR3 is TGTGCCAGCAGCAAAGGTTTAACGGGACGCGGCGGAGCTTTCTTT. Translation gives CASSKGLTGRGGAFF.

This clonotype appeared a few times. The chain recombines TRBV18 with TRBJ1-2, with 9 nucleotides matching TRBD1. V lost 4 bases and J lost 4; bases outside the gene matches: 7. Germline V lookup: CDR1 KGHSH, CDR2 LQKENI. The CDR3 loop spans 15 amino acids. The CDR3 sequence: CASSRYRGRIYGYTF. CDR3 sequence (DNA): TGTGCCAGCTCACGGTACAGGGGGCGCATCTATGGCTACACCTTC.

This clonotype occurred a few times. The chain combines TRBV5-1 with TRBJ1-6; 10 positions agree with TRBD1. Germline lookup yields CDR1 SGHRS and CDR2 YFSETQ. The V and J ends lost 2 bases and 9 bases, in that order; junction bases with no gene match: 8. This CDR3 is built from 16 residues. CDR3 DNA: TGCGCCAGCAGCTTAACTTCCGGGACAGGGGTTTCACCCCTCCACTTT. This encodes CASSLTSGTGVSPLHF.

The chain links TRBV7-3 to TRBJ1-1; no firm D call. The CDR3 extends over 14 amino acids. Germline CDR1 SGHTA, CDR2 FQGTGA. Trimming took 2 bases from V and 1 from J, leaving 8 bases between them. The CDR3 protein is CASSLYSQNTEAFF. CDR3 nucleotide sequence: TGTGCCAGCAGCTTATACTCTCAGAACACTGAAGCTTTCTTT.

This rearrangement joins TRBV7-2 to TRBJ1-5; 10 nucleotides line up with TRBD1. CDR3 size: 17 residues. Germline V lookup: CDR1 SGHTA, CDR2 FQGNSA. The V gene end was trimmed by 2 bases and the J gene end by 4 bases; junction bases not matched to a gene: 8. CDR3 amino acids: CASSLLDRGVYNQPQHF. The CDR3 nucleotides read TGTGCCAGCAGCTTATTGGACAGGGGGGTGTATAATCAGCCCCAGCATTTT.

V is TRBV5-1 and J is TRBJ2-5, with TRBD2 matching 7 bases. The CDR3 loop spans 13 amino acids. V shed 3 bases, J shed 4 bases, and the junction held 3 bases outside the gene matches. Germline loops: CDR1 SGHRS, CDR2 YFSETQ. This chain's CDR3 is CASSWEGGETQYF. DNA for the CDR3: TGCGCCAGCAGCTGGGAGGGCGGAGAGACCCAGTACTTC.